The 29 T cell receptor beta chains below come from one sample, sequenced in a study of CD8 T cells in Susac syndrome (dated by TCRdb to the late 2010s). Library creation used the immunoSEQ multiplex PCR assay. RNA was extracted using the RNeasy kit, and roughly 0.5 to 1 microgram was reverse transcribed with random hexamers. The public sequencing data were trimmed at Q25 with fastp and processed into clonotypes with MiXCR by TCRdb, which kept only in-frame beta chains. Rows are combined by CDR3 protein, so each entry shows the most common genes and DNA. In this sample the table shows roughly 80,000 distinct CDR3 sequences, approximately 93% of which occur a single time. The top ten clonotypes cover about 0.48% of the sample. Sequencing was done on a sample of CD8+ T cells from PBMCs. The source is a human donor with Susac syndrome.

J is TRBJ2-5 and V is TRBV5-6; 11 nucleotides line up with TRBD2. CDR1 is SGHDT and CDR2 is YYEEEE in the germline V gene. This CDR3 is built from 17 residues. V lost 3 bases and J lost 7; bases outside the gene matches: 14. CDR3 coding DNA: TGTGCCAGCAGCTCTCGTTCTAGCGGGGGGCCCCGGCGGACCCAGTACTTC. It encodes CASSSRSSGGPRRTQYF.

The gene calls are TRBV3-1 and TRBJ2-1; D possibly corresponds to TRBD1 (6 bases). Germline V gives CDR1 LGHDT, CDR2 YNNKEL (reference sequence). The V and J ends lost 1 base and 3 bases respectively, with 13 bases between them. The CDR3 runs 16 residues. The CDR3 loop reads CASSQVGTWVYNEQFF. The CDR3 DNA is TGTGCCAGCAGCCAAGTAGGGACATGGGTCTACAATGAGCAGTTCTTC.

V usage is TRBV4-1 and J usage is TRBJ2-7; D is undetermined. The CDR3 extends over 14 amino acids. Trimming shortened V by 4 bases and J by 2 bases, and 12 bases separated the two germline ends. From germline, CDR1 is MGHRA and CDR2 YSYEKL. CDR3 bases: TGCGCCAGCAGCCCGACCGTCCGTGCCTACGAGCAGTACTTC. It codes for CASSPTVRAYEQYF.

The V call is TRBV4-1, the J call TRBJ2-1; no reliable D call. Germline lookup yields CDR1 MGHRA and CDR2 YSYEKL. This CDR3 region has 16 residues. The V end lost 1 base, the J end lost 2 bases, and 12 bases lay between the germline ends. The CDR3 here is CASSQGVFRAYNEQFF. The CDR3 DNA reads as TGCGCCAGCAGCCAAGGTGTGTTTCGTGCCTACAATGAGCAGTTCTTC.

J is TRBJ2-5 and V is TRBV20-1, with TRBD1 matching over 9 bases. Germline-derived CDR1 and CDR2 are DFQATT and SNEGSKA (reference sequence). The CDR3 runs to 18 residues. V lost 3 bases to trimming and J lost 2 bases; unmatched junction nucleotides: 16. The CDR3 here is CSASLDRGSGRKQETQYF. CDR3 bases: TGCAGTGCTAGCCTGGACAGGGGTTCCGGCCGGAAACAAGAGACCCAGTACTTC.

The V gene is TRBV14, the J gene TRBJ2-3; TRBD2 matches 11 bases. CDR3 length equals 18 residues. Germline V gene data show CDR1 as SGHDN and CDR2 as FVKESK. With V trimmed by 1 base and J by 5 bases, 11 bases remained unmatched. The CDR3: CASSQAEIAGGRGDTQYF. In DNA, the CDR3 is TGTGCCAGCAGCCAAGCAGAGATAGCGGGGGGGCGAGGAGATACGCAGTATTTT.

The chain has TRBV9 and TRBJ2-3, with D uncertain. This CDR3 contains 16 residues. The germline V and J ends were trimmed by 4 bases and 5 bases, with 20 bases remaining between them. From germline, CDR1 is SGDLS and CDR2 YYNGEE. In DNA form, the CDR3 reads TGTGCCAGCAGCCCAAATACACCCACACCTGGAGATACGCAGTATTTT. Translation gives CASSPNTPTPGDTQYF.

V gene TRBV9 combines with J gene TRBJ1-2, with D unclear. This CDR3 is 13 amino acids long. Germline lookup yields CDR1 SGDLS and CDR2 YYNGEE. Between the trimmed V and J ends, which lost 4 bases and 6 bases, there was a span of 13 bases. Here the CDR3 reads CASSPFPLDGYTF. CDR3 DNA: TGTGCCAGCAGCCCCTTTCCGTTGGATGGCTACACCTTC.

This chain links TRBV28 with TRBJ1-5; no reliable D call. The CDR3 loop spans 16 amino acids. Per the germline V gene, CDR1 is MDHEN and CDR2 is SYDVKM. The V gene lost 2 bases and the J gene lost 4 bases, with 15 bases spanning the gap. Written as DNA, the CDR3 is TGTGCCAGCAGTTTAAGGGTGACTGCGGAGAATCAGCCCCAGCATTTT. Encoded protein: CASSLRVTAENQPQHF.

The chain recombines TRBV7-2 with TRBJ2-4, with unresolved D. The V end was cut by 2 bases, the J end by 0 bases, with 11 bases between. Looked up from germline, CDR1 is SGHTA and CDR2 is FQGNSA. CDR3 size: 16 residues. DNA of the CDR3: TGTGCCAGCAGCTTACGGGCCTCGTTAGCCAAAAACATTCAGTACTTC. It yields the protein CASSLRASLAKNIQYF.

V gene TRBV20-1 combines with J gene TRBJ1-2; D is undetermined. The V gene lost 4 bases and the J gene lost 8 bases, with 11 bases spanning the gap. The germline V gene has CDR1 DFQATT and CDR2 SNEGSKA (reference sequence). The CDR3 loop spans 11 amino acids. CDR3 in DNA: TGCAGTGCTATCAGGACGGGCGGCTACACCTTC. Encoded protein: CSAIRTGGYTF.

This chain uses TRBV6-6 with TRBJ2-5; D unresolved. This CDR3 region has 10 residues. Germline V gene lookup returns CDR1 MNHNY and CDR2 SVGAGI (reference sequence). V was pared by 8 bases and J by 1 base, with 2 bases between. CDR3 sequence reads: CASFQETQYF. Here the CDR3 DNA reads TGTGCCAGCTTCCAAGAGACCCAGTACTTC.

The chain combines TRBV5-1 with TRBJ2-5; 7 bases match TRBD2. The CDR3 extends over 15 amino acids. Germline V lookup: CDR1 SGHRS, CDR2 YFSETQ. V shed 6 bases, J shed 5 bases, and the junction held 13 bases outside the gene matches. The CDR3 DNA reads TGCGCCAGCACCCCCCTCGCGGGAGTCCCGGAGACCCAGTACTTC. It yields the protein CASTPLAGVPETQYF.

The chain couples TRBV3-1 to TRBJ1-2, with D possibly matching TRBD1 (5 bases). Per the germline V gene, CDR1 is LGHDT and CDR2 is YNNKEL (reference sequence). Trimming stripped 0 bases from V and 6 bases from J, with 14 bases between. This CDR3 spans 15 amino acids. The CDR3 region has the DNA TGTGCCAGCAGCCAAGATTTCCGCGACAGTGATGGCTACACCTTC. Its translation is CASSQDFRDSDGYTF. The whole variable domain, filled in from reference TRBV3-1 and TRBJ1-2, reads DTAVSQTPKYLVTQMGNDKSIKCEQNLGHDTMYWYKQDSKKFLKIMFSYNNKELIINETVPNRFSPKSPDKAHLNLHINSLELGDSAVYFCASSQDFRDSDGYTFGSGTRLTVV.

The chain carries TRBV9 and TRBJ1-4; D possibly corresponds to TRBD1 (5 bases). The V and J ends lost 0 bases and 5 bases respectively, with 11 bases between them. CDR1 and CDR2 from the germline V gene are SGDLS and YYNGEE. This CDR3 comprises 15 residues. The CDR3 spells CASSVGGTANEKLFF. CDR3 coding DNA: TGTGCCAGCAGCGTAGGCGGGACCGCCAATGAAAAACTGTTTTTT.

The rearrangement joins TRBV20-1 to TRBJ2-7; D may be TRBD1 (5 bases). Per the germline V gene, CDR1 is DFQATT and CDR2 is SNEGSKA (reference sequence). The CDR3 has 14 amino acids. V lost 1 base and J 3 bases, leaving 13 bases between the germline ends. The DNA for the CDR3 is TGCAGTGCTAGAGGTACAGGAACATTCTACGAGCAGTACTTC. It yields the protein CSARGTGTFYEQYF.

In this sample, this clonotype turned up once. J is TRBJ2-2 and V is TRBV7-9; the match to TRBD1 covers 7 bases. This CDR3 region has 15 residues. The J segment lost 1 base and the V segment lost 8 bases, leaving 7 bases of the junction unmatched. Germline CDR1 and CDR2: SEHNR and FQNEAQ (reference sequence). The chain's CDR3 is CASRSPGGNTGELFF. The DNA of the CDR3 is TGTGCCAGCCGTTCCCCAGGGGGGAACACCGGGGAGCTGTTTTTT. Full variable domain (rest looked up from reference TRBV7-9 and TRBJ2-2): DTGVSQNPRHKITKRGQNVTFRCDPISEHNRLYWYRQTLGQGPEFLTYFQNEAQLEKSRLLSDRFSAERPKGSFSTLEIQRTEQGDSAMYLCASRSPGGNTGELFFGEGSRLTVL.

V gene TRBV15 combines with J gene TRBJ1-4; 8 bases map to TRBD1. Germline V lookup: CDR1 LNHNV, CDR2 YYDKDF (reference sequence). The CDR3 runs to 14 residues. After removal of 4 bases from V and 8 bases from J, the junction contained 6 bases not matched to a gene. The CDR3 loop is CATSIDRGGEKLFF. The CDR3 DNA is TGTGCCACCAGCATTGACAGGGGAGGAGAAAAACTGTTTTTT.

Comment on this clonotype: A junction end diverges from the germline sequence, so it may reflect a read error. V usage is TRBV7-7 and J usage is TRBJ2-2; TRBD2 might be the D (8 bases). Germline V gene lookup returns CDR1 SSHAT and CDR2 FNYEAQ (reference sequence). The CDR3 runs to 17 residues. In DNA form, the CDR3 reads TGTGCTAGCAGCCCCACGGGGGGGCAGGGGGGCACCGGGGAGCTGTTTTTT. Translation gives CASSPTGGQGGTGELFF.

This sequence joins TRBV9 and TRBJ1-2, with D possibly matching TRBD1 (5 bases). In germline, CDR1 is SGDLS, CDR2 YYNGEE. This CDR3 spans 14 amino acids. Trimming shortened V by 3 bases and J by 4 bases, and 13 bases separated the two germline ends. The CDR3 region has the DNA TGTGCCAGCAGCGCAGGGTTAGGAGGCTATGGCTACACCTTC. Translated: CASSAGLGGYGYTF.

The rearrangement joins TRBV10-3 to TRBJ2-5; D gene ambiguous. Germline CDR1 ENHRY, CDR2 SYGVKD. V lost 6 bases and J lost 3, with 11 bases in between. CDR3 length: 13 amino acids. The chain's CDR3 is CAIRPRLEETQYF. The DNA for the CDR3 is TGTGCCATCAGACCCCGCCTCGAAGAGACCCAGTACTTC.

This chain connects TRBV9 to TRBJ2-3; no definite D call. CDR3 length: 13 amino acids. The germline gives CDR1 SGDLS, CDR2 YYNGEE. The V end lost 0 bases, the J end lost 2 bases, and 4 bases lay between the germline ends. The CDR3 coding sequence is TGTGCCAGCAGCGTAGGGTCCACAGATACGCAGTATTTT. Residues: CASSVGSTDTQYF.

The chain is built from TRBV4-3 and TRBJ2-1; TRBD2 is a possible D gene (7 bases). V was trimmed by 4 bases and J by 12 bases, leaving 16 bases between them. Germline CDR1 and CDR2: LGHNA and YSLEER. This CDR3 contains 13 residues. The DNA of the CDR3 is TGCGCCAGCAGCCCGGGGAGGGGGGACGGGCAGTTCTTC. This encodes CASSPGRGDGQFF.

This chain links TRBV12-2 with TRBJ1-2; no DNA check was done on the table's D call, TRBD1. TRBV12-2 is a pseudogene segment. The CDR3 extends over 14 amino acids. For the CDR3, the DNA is TGTGCAAGTCGCTTACCACAGGAAAACTATGGCTACACCTTC. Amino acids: CASRLPQENYGYTF.

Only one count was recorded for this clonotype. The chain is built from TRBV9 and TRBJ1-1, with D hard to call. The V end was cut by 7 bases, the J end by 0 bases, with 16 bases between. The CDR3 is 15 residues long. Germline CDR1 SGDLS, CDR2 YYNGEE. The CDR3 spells CASSGRSQMNTEAFF. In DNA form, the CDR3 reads TGTGCCAGCTCTGGTCGTTCTCAAATGAACACTGAAGCTTTCTTT.

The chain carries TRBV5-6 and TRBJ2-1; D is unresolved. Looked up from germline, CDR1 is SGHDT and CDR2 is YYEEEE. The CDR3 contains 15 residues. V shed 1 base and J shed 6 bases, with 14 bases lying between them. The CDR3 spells CASSLWGFNPNEQFF. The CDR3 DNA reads TGTGCCAGCAGCTTGTGGGGATTCAATCCCAATGAGCAGTTCTTC.

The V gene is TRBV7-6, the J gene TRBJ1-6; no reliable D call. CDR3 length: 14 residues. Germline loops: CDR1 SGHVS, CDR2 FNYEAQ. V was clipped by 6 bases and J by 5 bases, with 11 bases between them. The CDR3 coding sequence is TGTGCCAGCAGACTACTTGTGGATAATTCACCCCTCCACTTT. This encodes CASRLLVDNSPLHF.

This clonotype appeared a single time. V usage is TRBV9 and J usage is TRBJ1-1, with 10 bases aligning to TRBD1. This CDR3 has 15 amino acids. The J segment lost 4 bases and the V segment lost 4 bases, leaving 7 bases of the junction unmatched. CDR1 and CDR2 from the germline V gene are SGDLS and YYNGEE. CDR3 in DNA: TGTGCCAGCAGCCCCTGGGACAGGGGAGGCACTGAAGCTTTCTTT. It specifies CASSPWDRGGTEAFF.

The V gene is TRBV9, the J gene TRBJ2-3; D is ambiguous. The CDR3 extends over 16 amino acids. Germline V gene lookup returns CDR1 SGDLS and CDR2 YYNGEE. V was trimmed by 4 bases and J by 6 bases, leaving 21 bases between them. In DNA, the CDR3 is TGTGCCAGCAGCTCAGACCCCCAAAGTGGCCTGGATACGCAGTATTTT. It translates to CASSSDPQSGLDTQYF.